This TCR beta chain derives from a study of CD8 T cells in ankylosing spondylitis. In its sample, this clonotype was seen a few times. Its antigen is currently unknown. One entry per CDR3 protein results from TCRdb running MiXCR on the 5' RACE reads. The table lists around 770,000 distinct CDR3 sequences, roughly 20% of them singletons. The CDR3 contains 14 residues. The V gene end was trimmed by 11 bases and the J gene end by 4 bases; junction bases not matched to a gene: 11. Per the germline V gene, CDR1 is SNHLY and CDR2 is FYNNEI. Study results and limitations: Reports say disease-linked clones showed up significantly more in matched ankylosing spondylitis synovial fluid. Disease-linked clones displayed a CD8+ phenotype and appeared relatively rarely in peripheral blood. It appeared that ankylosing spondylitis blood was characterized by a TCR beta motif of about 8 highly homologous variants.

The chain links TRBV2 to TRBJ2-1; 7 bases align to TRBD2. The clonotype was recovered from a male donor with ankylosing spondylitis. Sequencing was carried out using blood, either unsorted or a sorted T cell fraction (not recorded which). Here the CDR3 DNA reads TGTGCCTCCTGGGAGGGAGCGTCGTACAATGAGCAGTTCTTC. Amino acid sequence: CASWEGASYNEQFF.